This TCR beta chain was found in a study of CD8 T cells in Susac syndrome. TEMRA cells underwent FACS enrichment and CD8+ and CD4+ T cells underwent negative isolation. It was with random hexamers that about 0.45 to 1 ug RNA was reverse transcribed. Amplification of the TCR beta CDR3 was carried out by immunoSEQ multiplex PCR, which spanned a total of 54 Vbeta and 13 Jbeta segments. From the immunoSEQ multiplex PCR reads, TCRdb called clonotypes with MiXCR, one entry per CDR3 protein. The sample consists of about 200,000 distinct CDR3 sequences, 90% to 95% of them appearing once. CDR1 is MNHEY, CDR2 SMNVEV, per germline (reference sequence). The CDR3 consists of 15 residues. Trimming cost V 2 bases and J 4 bases, with 14 bases left between them.

The clonotype originates from a human donor with multiple sclerosis. V and J are TRBV27 and TRBJ1-2; possibly TRBD1 for D (5 bases). The sample was CD8+ T cells from PBMCs. For the CDR3, the DNA is TGTGCCAGCAGTTTAAGTGGCGGAGGGGCCTATGGCTACACCTTC. Amino acids: CASSLSGGGAYGYTF.